What follows are 6 T cell receptor beta chains derived from one specimen sequenced in a study of T cell clonality in common variable immunodeficiency. The protocol was immunoSEQ multiplex PCR, while the TCRdb copy is restricted to in-frame clones and leaves out a portion. This sample includes over 45,000 clones with no singletons; its ten biggest clones take up around 1.8%. The material sequenced was peripheral blood mononuclear cells. The source is a person aged 18-70 years in good health.

As regards this clone: The CDR3 extends 3 residues past the end of the read, so its final part is completed from the germline J gene. This chain uses TRBV19 with TRBJ1-5; D remains unclear. The CDR3 is 16 residues long. V lost 6 bases and J lost 1, with 16 bases in between. Germline V gene data show CDR1 as LNHDA and CDR2 as SQIVND (reference sequence). Partial CDR3 DNA: TGTGCCAGTAGCTCCCTGGTGGTGGGCAGCAATCAGCCC. It yields the protein CASSSLVVGSNQP. The full CDR3 protein reads CASSSLVVGSNQPQHF.

As to this clone: The read gets to within 3 residues of the CDR3 end, and the germline J gene fills in the rest. V and J are TRBV29-1 and TRBJ1-4; D may be TRBD1 (6 bases). Germline assignment: CDR1 SQVTM and CDR2 ANQGSEA. The CDR3 covers 17 residues. The part of the CDR3 DNA that was read is TGCAGCGTTGAGGACAGCGCCCGGGGGGTTGTGGCCAACGTA. Translating it yields CSVEDSARGVVANV. The whole CDR3 protein reads CSVEDSARGVVANVLFF.

This clone was seen many times. Sequencing ends 3 residues short of the CDR3 end; the germline J gene provides the rest. V gene TRBV7-9 combines with J gene TRBJ2-7; no clear D gene. CDR1 is SEHNR and CDR2 is FQNEAQ in the germline V gene (reference sequence). V was trimmed by 1 base and J by 0 bases, leaving 7 bases between them. The length of the CDR3 is 14 residues. The CDR3 spells CASSLGASSYEQYF. The CDR3 bases that were read are TGTGCCAGCAGCTTAGGGGCGAGCTCCTACGAG.

This clone occurred many times. The observed sequence ends 3 residues before the CDR3 terminus, with the missing tail filled in from the germline J gene. This chain uses TRBV5-5 with TRBJ2-7, with a possible D match to TRBD1 (6 bases). CDR1 SGHKS and CDR2 YYEKEE come from the germline V gene (reference sequence). The CDR3 length is 13 residues. Deletions cut 2 bases from V and 1 base from J, with 7 bases between. The CDR3 region is CASSLQGSYEQYF. CDR3 bases read: TGTGCCAGCAGCTTACAGGGTTCCTACGAG.

Comments on this clone: The read ends 3 residues early relative to the CDR3; the germline J gene fills the gap. V usage is TRBV7-9 and J usage is TRBJ2-1; D uncertain. With 8 bases removed from V and 7 bases from J, the gap between germline ends came to 9 bases. Germline loops: CDR1 SEHNR, CDR2 FQNEAQ (reference sequence). The CDR3 contains 11 residues. The CDR3 protein is CASGARNEQFF. CDR3 DNA, as far as it was read: TGTGCCAGCGGAGCGAGAAATGAG. Complete variable domain (other parts from reference TRBV7-9 and TRBJ2-1): DTGVSQNPRHKITKRGQNVTFRCDPISEHNRLYWYRQTLGQGPEFLTYFQNEAQLEKSRLLSDRFSAERPKGSFSTLEIQRTEQGDSAMYLCASGARNEQFFGPGTRLTVL.

This clone was seen many times. The read finishes 3 residues shy of the CDR3 end, and the germline J gene is used to complete it. This chain joins TRBV20-1 and TRBJ2-7; D might be TRBD2 (6 bases). The CDR3 is made up of 14 amino acids. V was clipped by 0 bases and J by 6 bases, with 15 bases between them. CDR1 and CDR2 (germline): DFQATT, SNEGSKA (reference sequence). The CDR3 sequence: CSARDTRRATEQYF. The sequenced part of the CDR3 DNA is TGCAGTGCTAGAGATACTAGGAGGGCGACCGAG.